Shown below are 28 T cell receptor beta chains from a single sample sequenced in a study of human T cells and chemical hapten exposure. TCRdb fed the 5' RACE reads into MiXCR, producing one record per CDR3 protein. The sample lists under 150,000 distinct CDR3 sequences, around 20% occurring once. The template was total RNA from unfractionated whole blood. The receptors were sampled from a human donor in good health.

This chain joins TRBV4-2 and TRBJ2-1, with D hard to call. The CDR3 is 15 residues long. The V end was cut by 0 bases, the J end by 8 bases, with 14 bases between. CDR1 and CDR2 from the germline V gene are LGHNA and YNFKEQ. In DNA, the CDR3 is TGTGCCAGCAGCCAAGATCGCTATCTAGTCGATGAGCAGTTCTTC. It is translated as CASSQDRYLVDEQFF.

The table lists this clonotype with a few counts. The chain uses TRBV5-1 and TRBJ2-1; D perhaps matches TRBD2 (6 bases). The CDR3 loop spans 14 amino acids. The germline gives CDR1 SGHRS, CDR2 YFSETQ. The V gene lost 0 bases and the J gene lost 9 bases, with 13 bases spanning the gap. CDR3 region: CASSLVASAGEQFF. The DNA for the CDR3 is TGCGCCAGCAGCTTGGTTGCTAGCGCCGGTGAGCAGTTCTTC.

This clonotype was counted between two and nine times. The genes are TRBV12-3 or TRBV12-4 and TRBJ2-1; 7 positions match TRBD2. The CDR3 runs 17 residues. Trimming removed 2 bases from V and 8 bases from J; junction bases left unmatched: 15. CDR3 sequence reads: CASSLSLGGGTSDEQFF. CDR3 DNA sequence: TGTGCCAGCAGTTTAAGTCTTGGGGGAGGGACTTCTGATGAGCAGTTCTTC.

V and J are TRBV28 and TRBJ2-3; D is unclear. The germline gives CDR1 MDHEN, CDR2 SYDVKM. V gave up 6 bases and J gave up 3 bases, with 13 bases separating them. The CDR3 has 14 residues. CDR3 DNA: TGTGCCAGCAGCTCCGTGGGTAGGACAGATACGCAGTATTTT. This sequence encodes CASSSVGRTDTQYF.

V and J are TRBV10-3 and TRBJ2-1, with 11 positions matching TRBD2. The CDR3 length is 15 residues. Losses at the gene ends were 8 bases for V and 7 bases for J; bases not matched to a gene: 10. The germline V gene has CDR1 ENHRY and CDR2 SYGVKD. The CDR3 loop reads CAIRFGLAGLNEQFF. CDR3 DNA: TGTGCCATCCGATTCGGACTAGCGGGTTTGAATGAGCAGTTCTTC.

The rearrangement links TRBV12-3 or TRBV12-4 to TRBJ2-1, with unresolved D. The CDR3 is made up of 10 amino acids. The V and J ends lost 2 bases and 8 bases respectively, with 1 base between them. CDR3 in amino acids: CASSLYEQFF. In DNA, the CDR3 is TGTGCCAGCAGTTTATATGAGCAGTTCTTC.

This clonotype came up a few times. The chain couples TRBV7-3 to TRBJ2-6; the D is unclear. Trimming left V 2 bases short and J 2 bases short, with 1 base between. Germline CDR1 SGHTA, CDR2 FQGTGA. The CDR3 runs 13 residues. CDR3: CASSLAGANVLTF. CDR3 DNA sequence: TGTGCCAGCAGCTTAGCTGGGGCCAACGTCCTGACTTTC.

The CDR3, as DNA: TGCAGTGCTTCGAGGGGAGGGTCCACTGAAGCTTTCTTT. Translation gives CSASRGGSTEAFF. The chain has TRBV20-1 and TRBJ1-1, with a weak D call TRBD1 (5 bases). The germline V gene has CDR1 DFQATT and CDR2 SNEGSKA (reference sequence). The V end was cut by 5 bases, the J end by 4 bases, with 14 bases between. CDR3 length: 13 amino acids.

The chain employs TRBV7-8 and TRBJ1-3; TRBD1 might be the D (6 bases). The CDR3 runs to 17 residues. Germline values: CDR1 SGHVS, CDR2 FQNEAQ. With 2 bases removed from V and 0 bases from J, the gap between germline ends came to 14 bases. The CDR3 here is CASSLFPRGGSGNTIYF. The CDR3 bases are TGTGCCAGCAGCTTATTTCCGCGAGGGGGCTCTGGAAACACCATATATTTT.

This clonotype was seen more than once but under ten times. This chain uses TRBV4-1 with TRBJ2-4; D might be TRBD2 (6 bases). The V end was cut by 1 base, the J end by 9 bases, with 16 bases between. CDR1 and CDR2 (germline): MGHRA, YSYEKL. This CDR3 has 15 amino acids. In DNA, the CDR3 is TGCGCCAGCAGCCAAGTTTTTACACCCGGGGGCATTCAGTACTTC. The encoded protein is CASSQVFTPGGIQYF.

This chain connects TRBV7-2 to TRBJ1-1, with TRBD1 matching over 10 bases. The CDR3 contains 15 residues. V lost 5 bases to trimming and J lost 3 bases; unmatched junction nucleotides: 6. Germline CDR1 is SGHTA and CDR2 is FQGNSA. The DNA for the CDR3 is TGTGCCAGCAGCCCAGACAGGGGGCGCGACACTGAAGCTTTCTTT. Protein: CASSPDRGRDTEAFF.

Written as DNA, the CDR3 is TGCAAGGGAGGAGCTGAGGACTACTATGGCTACACCTTC. It translates to CKGGAEDYYGYTF. The genes are TRBV20-1 and TRBJ1-2, with unresolved D. This CDR3 contains 13 residues. Germline V gene sequence: CDR1 DFQATT, CDR2 SNEGSKA (reference sequence).

This clonotype was observed a few times. The chain couples TRBV3-1 to TRBJ2-1; tentatively, D is TRBD1 (5 bases). Germline V gene sequence: CDR1 LGHDT, CDR2 YNNKEL (reference sequence). This CDR3 comprises 12 residues. V lost 6 bases and J 15 bases, leaving 18 bases between the germline ends. The CDR3 nucleotides read TGTGCCAGCAGTCGTCAGGGAAAGGTTAGGTTCTTC. It encodes CASSRQGKVRFF.

V and J are TRBV5-4 and TRBJ2-5; D unresolved. Between the trimmed V and J ends, which lost 5 bases and 2 bases, there was a span of 16 bases. Germline V lookup: CDR1 SGHNT, CDR2 YYREEE (reference sequence). The CDR3 is made up of 15 amino acids. CDR3 sequence (DNA): TGTGCCAGCAGACTCTTCGGAGCGCCACAAGAGACCCAGTACTTC. It is translated as CASRLFGAPQETQYF.

This clonotype showed up just a few times. The genes are TRBV6-1 and TRBJ2-3; D might be TRBD1 (6 bases). The germline V gene encodes CDR1 MNHNS and CDR2 SASEGT. This CDR3 spans 13 amino acids. Trimming took off 7 bases at V and 4 bases at J, with 12 bases between the two ends. The CDR3 region is CASTLGGADTQYF. The CDR3 bases are TGTGCCAGCACCCTAGGGGGTGCAGATACGCAGTATTTT.

The V and J genes are TRBV6-6 and TRBJ2-5, with 8 positions matching TRBD1. This CDR3 spans 13 amino acids. The ends lost 6 bases at V and 4 bases at J; junction bases unmatched: 4. Germline V CDR1 and CDR2: MNHNY, SVGAGI (reference sequence). CDR3 bases: TGTGCCAGCAGGTCCGGACAGGGAGAGACCCAGTACTTC. Translated, it gives CASRSGQGETQYF.

The chain uses TRBV13 and TRBJ1-4, with a possible D match to TRBD1 (6 bases). Germline values: CDR1 PRHDT, CDR2 FYEKMQ (reference sequence). This CDR3 contains 17 residues. V lost 4 bases and J 7 bases, leaving 22 bases between the germline ends. The chain's CDR3 is CASSSNHQRGRFEKLFF. CDR3 DNA: TGTGCCAGCAGCTCGAACCACCAGCGGGGGCGCTTTGAAAAACTGTTTTTT.

This clonotype was detected only a few times. The chain uses TRBV19 and TRBJ1-5; TRBD1 agrees at 8 bases. Trimming took 3 bases from V and 11 from J; bases not matched to a gene: 12. The CDR3 consists of 15 residues. From germline, CDR1 is LNHDA and CDR2 SQIVND (reference sequence). The CDR3 sequence is CASSMTRTGRMAQHF. The CDR3 region has the DNA TGTGCCAGTAGTATGACCCGGACAGGGCGTATGGCCCAGCATTTT.

In this sample, this clonotype turned up a few times. The V and J genes are TRBV3-1 and TRBJ1-6; D unresolved. Germline lookup yields CDR1 LGHDT and CDR2 YNNKEL (reference sequence). The CDR3 consists of 13 residues. V was cut by 5 bases and J by 6 bases, with 8 bases left in between. CDR3 residues: CASSISGNSPLHF. The CDR3 DNA reads TGTGCCAGCAGCATTTCGGGTAATTCACCCCTCCACTTT.

This clonotype was seen many times. The chain employs TRBV7-9 and TRBJ2-7, with D possibly being TRBD2 (6 bases). The CDR3 totals 18 residues. CDR1 and CDR2 from the germline V gene are SEHNR and FQNEAQ (reference sequence). V was shortened by 4 bases and J by 1 base, with 23 bases between the two germline ends. The CDR3 reads CASSSKLGGKVRSYEQYF. The CDR3 DNA is TGTGCCAGCAGCTCCAAGCTCGGCGGGAAGGTTAGGTCCTACGAGCAGTACTTC. Full variable domain (outside the CDR3, taken from reference TRBV7-9 and TRBJ2-7): DTGVSQNPRHKITKRGQNVTFRCDPISEHNRLYWYRQTLGQGPEFLTYFQNEAQLEKSRLLSDRFSAERPKGSFSTLEIQRTEQGDSAMYLCASSSKLGGKVRSYEQYFGPGTRLTVT.

This sequence joins TRBV5-5 and TRBJ2-2, with TRBD2 identical over 8 bases. V dropped 9 bases and J dropped 6; count of bases not matched to a gene: 13. This CDR3 comprises 15 residues. From germline, CDR1 is SGHKS and CDR2 YYEKEE (reference sequence). The CDR3: CATESFSGKSGELFF. CDR3 DNA: TGTGCCACGGAATCGTTTAGCGGGAAGTCCGGGGAGCTGTTTTTT.

V gene TRBV7-6 combines with J gene TRBJ2-3, with TRBD1 as a possible D gene (6 bases). The germline V gene has CDR1 SGHVS and CDR2 FNYEAQ. The CDR3 sequence is 16 residues long. Trimming took 1 base from V and 0 from J, leaving 11 bases between them. The CDR3 nucleotides read TGTGCCAGCAGCTTAGAGGGGGAAAGGAGCACAGATACGCAGTATTTT. This gives the protein CASSLEGERSTDTQYF. The variable domain in full, with the rest retrieved from reference TRBV7-6 and TRBJ2-3, is GAGVSQSPRYKVTKRGQDVALRCDPISGHVSLYWYRQALGQGPEFLTYFNYEAQQDKSGLPNDRFSAERPEGSISTLTIQRTEQRDSAMYRCASSLEGERSTDTQYFGPGTRLTVL.

V is TRBV11-2 and J is TRBJ2-7; TRBD2 matches at 8 bases. The V segment lost 5 bases and the J segment 2 bases; nucleotides outside the gene matches: 11. Looked up from germline, CDR1 is SGHAT and CDR2 is FQNNGV. CDR3 length equals 16 residues. In DNA, the CDR3 is TGTGCCAGCAGCCCTTCGCGCGGGGGGTCCCCCTACGAGCAGTACTTC. Encoded protein: CASSPSRGGSPYEQYF.

The chain links TRBV29-1 to TRBJ2-7, with TRBD2 matching over 7 bases. Germline V gene data show CDR1 as SQVTM and CDR2 as ANQGSEA. CDR3 size: 12 residues. J gave up 4 bases and V 7 bases, and 7 bases lay outside the gene matches. Here the CDR3 reads CSARLAEYEQYF. In DNA form, the CDR3 reads TGCAGCGCTCGACTAGCTGAATACGAGCAGTACTTC.

This clonotype came up a few times. V and J are TRBV3-1 and TRBJ1-5, with D perhaps TRBD1 (6 bases). V lost 10 bases and J lost 4, with 17 bases in between. Per the germline V gene, CDR1 is LGHDT and CDR2 is YNNKEL (reference sequence). CDR3 length: 14 amino acids. The CDR3 reads CATGYRGANQPQHF. The CDR3 region has the DNA TGTGCCACCGGTTACCGGGGGGCTAATCAGCCCCAGCATTTT.

The chain combines TRBV11-2 with TRBJ2-1; TRBD2 matches at 9 bases. There are 16 residues in the CDR3. Trimming cost V 4 bases and J 5 bases; bases outside gene matches: 9. Germline V CDR1 and CDR2: SGHAT, FQNNGV. CDR3 nucleotides: TGTGCCAGCAGCTCCACTGACGCGGGAGGGGACAATGAGCAGTTCTTC. Translation: CASSSTDAGGDNEQFF.

The gene calls are TRBV19 and TRBJ2-1; D is perhaps TRBD2 (6 bases). This CDR3 region has 15 residues. The germline CDR1 and CDR2 sequences are LNHDA and SQIVND (reference sequence). The ends were cut back, 3 bases at V and 4 bases at J, with 13 bases in the middle. CDR3 protein: CASSMAGPPYNEQFF. The CDR3 DNA reads as TGTGCCAGTAGTATGGCGGGACCCCCTTACAATGAGCAGTTCTTC.

There are a few counts of this clonotype. The CDR3 here is CSPDYPGENEQFF. The CDR3, as DNA: TGCAGTCCTGACTACCCGGGGGAGAATGAGCAGTTCTTC. This chain links TRBV20-1 with TRBJ2-1; the D gene is possibly TRBD2 (6 bases). The germline V gene has CDR1 DFQATT and CDR2 SNEGSKA (reference sequence). Trimming removed 8 bases from V and 7 bases from J, with 18 bases in between. The CDR3 is 13 amino acids.